This T cell receptor (beta chain) was captured in a study of fetal regulatory T cell absence and autoimmunity. The protocol was immunoSEQ multiplex PCR, while the TCRdb copy is restricted to in-frame clones and leaves out a portion. Seen here are around 100,000 clones, about three quarters observed once, and the top ten hold approximately 1.9%. The CDR3 length is 13 residues. Unmatched junction bases numbered 3, after V lost 6 bases and J lost 7 bases. The V gene's germline CDR1 is MNHEY and CDR2 SVGAGI. The V and J genes are TRBV6-5 and TRBJ1-6; TRBD1 agrees at 7 bases. The clonotype originates from a male donor with IPEX syndrome. The sequenced sample was pancreas tissue. The CDR3 spells CASSQGQNSPLHF. The CDR3 DNA reads TGTGCCAGCAGCCAGGGACAGAATTCACCCCTCCACTTT.